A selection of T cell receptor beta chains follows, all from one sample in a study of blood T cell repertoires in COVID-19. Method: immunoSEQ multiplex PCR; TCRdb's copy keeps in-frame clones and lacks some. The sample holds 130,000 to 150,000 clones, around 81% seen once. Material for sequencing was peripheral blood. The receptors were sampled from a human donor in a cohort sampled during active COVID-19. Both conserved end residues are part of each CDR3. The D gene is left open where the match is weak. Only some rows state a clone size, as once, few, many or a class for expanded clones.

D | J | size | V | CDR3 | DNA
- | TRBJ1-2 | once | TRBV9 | CASSVNQVSGYTF | TGTGCCAGCAGCGTAAACCAGGTTTCTGGCTACACCTTC
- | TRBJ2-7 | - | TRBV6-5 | CASSLKRAAYEQYF | TGTGCCAGCAGTTTAAAGCGGGCAGCCTACGAGCAGTACTTC
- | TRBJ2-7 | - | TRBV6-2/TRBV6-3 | CASSYDPIRGSGHEQYF | TGTGCCAGCAGTTACGATCCCATCCGGGGTAGCGGCCACGAGCAGTACTTC
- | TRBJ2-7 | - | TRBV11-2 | CASGGRPYEQYF | TGTGCCAGCGGGGGCAGGCCCTACGAGCAGTACTTC
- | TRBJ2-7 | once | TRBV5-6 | CASSLGRPGLYEQYF | TGTGCCAGCAGCTTGGGTAGACCAGGTCTCTACGAGCAGTACTTC
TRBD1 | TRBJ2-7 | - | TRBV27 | CASSSPGTGSYEQYF | TGTGCCAGCAGTTCCCCCGGGACAGGGTCCTACGAGCAGTACTTC
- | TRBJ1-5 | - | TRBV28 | CASRLGGYPYHF | TGTGCCAGCAGGTTGGGCGGGTACCCGTATCATTTT
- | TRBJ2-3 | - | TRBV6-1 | CASSEVRGTQYF | TGTGCCAGCAGTGAGGTTAGGGGGACGCAGTATTTT
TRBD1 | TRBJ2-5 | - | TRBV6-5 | CASTDREQETQYF | TGTGCCAGCACGGACAGGGAACAAGAGACCCAGTACTTC
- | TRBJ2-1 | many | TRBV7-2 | CASSLSGSSYNEQFF | TGTGCCAGCAGCTTATCAGGAAGCTCCTACAATGAGCAGTTCTTC
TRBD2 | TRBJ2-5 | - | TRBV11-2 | CASSLVASGKSRETQYF | TGTGCCAGCAGCTTAGTTGCTAGCGGGAAATCTCGGGAGACCCAGTACTTC
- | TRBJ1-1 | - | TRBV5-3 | CARSLEGMNTEAFF | TGTGCCAGAAGCTTGGAGGGGATGAACACTGAAGCTTTCTTT
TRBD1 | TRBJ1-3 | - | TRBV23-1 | CASSLNRDSSGNTIYF | TGCGCCAGCAGTCTTAACCGGGACAGCTCTGGAAACACCATATATTTT
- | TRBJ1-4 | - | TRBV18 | CASSPELATNEKLFF | TGTGCCAGCTCACCAGAACTTGCAACTAATGAAAAACTGTTTTTT
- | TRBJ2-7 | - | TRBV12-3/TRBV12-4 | CASRLAGLRQQYF | TGTGCCAGCAGACTGGCTGGACTTAGGCAGCAGTACTTC
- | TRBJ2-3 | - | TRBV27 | CASRSPGDTQYF | TGTGCCAGCAGGTCTCCGGGAGATACGCAGTATTTT
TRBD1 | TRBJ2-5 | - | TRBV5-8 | CASSRGTGGSETQYF | TGTGCCAGCAGCCGTGGGACAGGGGGCTCAGAGACCCAGTACTTC
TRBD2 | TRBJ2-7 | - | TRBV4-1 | CASSQDRTSGGKSYEQYF | TGCGCCAGCAGCCAAGATCGGACTAGCGGGGGTAAATCCTACGAGCAGTACTTC
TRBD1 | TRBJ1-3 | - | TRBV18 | CASHLTGGENTIYF | TGTGCCAGCCACCTTACAGGGGGCGAAAACACCATATATTTT
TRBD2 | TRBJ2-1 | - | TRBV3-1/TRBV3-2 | CASRRLADNEQFF | TGTGCCAGCAGACGACTAGCGGACAATGAGCAGTTCTTC
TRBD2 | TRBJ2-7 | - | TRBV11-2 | CASSLDQVTSGSRHYEQYF | TGTGCCAGCAGCTTAGATCAAGTGACTAGCGGGAGCAGACACTACGAGCAGTACTTC
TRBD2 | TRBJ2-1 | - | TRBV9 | CASSAGLAGVSYNEQFF | TGTGCCAGCAGCGCAGGGCTAGCGGGAGTTTCCTACAATGAGCAGTTCTTC
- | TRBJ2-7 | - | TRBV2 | CASSERPDSLLEYF | TGTGCCAGCAGTGAGCGACCGGACAGCCTCTTGGAGTACTTC
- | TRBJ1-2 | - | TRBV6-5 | CASSLTGLANYGYTF | TGTGCCAGCAGTCTAACAGGGCTCGCTAACTATGGCTACACCTTC
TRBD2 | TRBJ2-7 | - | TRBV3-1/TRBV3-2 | CASSLGNQLATYEQYF | TGTGCCAGCAGCCTCGGTAACCAACTAGCGACATACGAGCAGTACTTC
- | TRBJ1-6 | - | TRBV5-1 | CASSLASGRVNSPLHF | TGCGCCAGCAGCTTGGCAAGTGGCAGGGTCAATTCACCCCTCCACTTT
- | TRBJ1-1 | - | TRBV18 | CASSPQGIEAFF | TGTGCCAGCTCACCGCAGGGCATTGAAGCTTTCTTT
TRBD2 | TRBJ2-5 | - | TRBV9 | CASSRVAGVGETQYF | TGTGCCAGCAGCCGGGTAGCGGGAGTGGGAGAGACCCAGTACTTC
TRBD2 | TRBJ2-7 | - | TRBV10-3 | CAISESSPNSGSFHEQYF | TGTGCCATCAGTGAGTCATCCCCTAACAGCGGGAGTTTCCACGAGCAGTACTTC
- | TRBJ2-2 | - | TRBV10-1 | CATTVNDRSPGELFF | TGCGCCACCACGGTTAACGACAGGTCTCCCGGGGAGCTGTTTTTT
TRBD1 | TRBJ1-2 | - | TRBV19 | CASSDRVDGYTF | TGTGCCAGTTCGGACAGGGTGGATGGCTACACCTTC
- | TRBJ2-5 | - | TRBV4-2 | CASSPQAGGQETQYF | TGTGCCAGCAGCCCCCAAGCGGGCGGCCAAGAGACCCAGTACTTC
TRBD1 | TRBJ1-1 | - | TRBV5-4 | CASSLGVTGGHTEAFF | TGTGCCAGCAGCTTGGGGGTTACAGGGGGCCACACTGAAGCTTTCTTT
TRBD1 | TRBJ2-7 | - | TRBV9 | CASSVDPGQGMEQYF | TGTGCCAGCAGCGTAGATCCGGGACAGGGTATGGAGCAGTACTTC
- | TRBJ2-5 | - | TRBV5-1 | CASSLALKETQYF | TGCGCCAGCAGCTTGGCCCTAAAAGAGACCCAGTACTTC
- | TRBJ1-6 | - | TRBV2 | CASSGGGARDSPLHF | TGTGCCAGCAGTGGGGGTGGGGCTCGTGATTCACCCCTCCACTTT
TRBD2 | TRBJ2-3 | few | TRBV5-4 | CASSNYLAGATDTQYF | TGTGCCAGCAGCAACTACCTAGCGGGAGCAACAGATACGCAGTATTTT
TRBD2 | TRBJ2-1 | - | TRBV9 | CASSVQYGGGLPNEQFF | TGTGCCAGCAGCGTTCAATATGGGGGAGGGCTTCCCAATGAGCAGTTCTTC
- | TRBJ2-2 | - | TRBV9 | CASSVQVASGGGFGELFF | TGTGCCAGCAGCGTGCAGGTGGCTAGCGGAGGGGGTTTTGGGGAGCTGTTTTTT
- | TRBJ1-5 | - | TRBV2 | CASSEDYLSNQPQHF | TGTGCCAGCAGTGAAGACTATCTTAGCAATCAGCCCCAGCATTTT
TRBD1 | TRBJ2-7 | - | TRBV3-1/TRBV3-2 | CASSQGLGTGSYEQYF | TGTGCCAGCAGCCAAGGATTAGGGACAGGTTCCTACGAGCAGTACTTC
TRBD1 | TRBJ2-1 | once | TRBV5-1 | CASGTDPSNEQFF | TGCGCCAGCGGGACAGATCCTTCCAATGAGCAGTTCTTC
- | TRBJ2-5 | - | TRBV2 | CASTPSATQYF | TGTGCCAGCACCCCTAGCGCGACCCAGTACTTC
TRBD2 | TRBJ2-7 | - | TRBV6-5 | CARSGGRTSYEQYF | TGTGCCAGGTCAGGCGGGAGGACGTCCTACGAGCAGTACTTC
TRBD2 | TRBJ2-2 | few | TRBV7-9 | CASSLTSGNTGELFF | TGTGCCAGCAGCTTAACTAGCGGGAACACCGGGGAGCTGTTTTTT
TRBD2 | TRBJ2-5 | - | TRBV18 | CSSGLAGGPRETQYF | TGCTCATCGGGACTAGCGGGAGGGCCTCGTGAGACCCAGTACTTC
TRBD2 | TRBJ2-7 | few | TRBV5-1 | CASSPGLAGVGQYF | TGCGCCAGCAGCCCCGGACTAGCGGGAGTCGGGCAGTACTTC
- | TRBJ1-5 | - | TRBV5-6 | CASSSYKYSNQPQHF | TGTGCCAGCAGCTCGTACAAGTATAGCAATCAGCCCCAGCATTTT
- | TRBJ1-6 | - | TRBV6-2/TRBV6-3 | CASSYADQGPISPLHF | TGTGCCAGCAGTTACGCGGACCAGGGTCCAATTTCACCCCTCCACTTT
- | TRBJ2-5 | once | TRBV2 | CASSGIQETQYF | TGTGCCAGCAGTGGTATCCAAGAGACCCAGTACTTC
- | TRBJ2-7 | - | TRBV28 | CASSTLAGGYEQYF | TGTGCCAGCAGTACCCTCGCCGGGGGCTACGAGCAGTACTTC
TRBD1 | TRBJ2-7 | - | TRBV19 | CASSRQGLTYEQYF | TGTGCCAGTAGTCGACAGGGGCTGACCTACGAGCAGTACTTC
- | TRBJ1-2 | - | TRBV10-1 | CASSNTEYQDSRKVNYGYTF | TGCGCCAGCAGTAACACAGAGTATCAGGACAGTCGAAAGGTTAACTATGGCTACACCTTC
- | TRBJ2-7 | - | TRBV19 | CASSLTNEGGEQYF | TGTGCCAGTAGTCTGACAAACGAGGGTGGCGAGCAGTACTTC
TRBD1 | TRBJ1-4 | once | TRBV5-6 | CASSLRQGNEKLFF | TGTGCCAGCAGCCTACGACAGGGTAATGAAAAACTGTTTTTT